Each of the 31 T cell receptor beta chains below was sequenced from the same sample in a study of blood T cell repertoires in COVID-19. Assay used: immunoSEQ multiplex PCR; TCRdb lists only in-frame clones, some missing. The table shows hundreds of thousands of clones, with about 90% occurring only once. The specimen sequenced was PBMCs or T cells enriched from blood (not recorded which). All receptors come from a woman between 45 and 65 years old in a cohort exposed to, infected with or recovered from COVID-19 (not recorded which).

This chain connects TRBV7-3 to TRBJ1-1; no reliable D call. CDR1 and CDR2 from the germline V gene are SGHTA and FQGTGA. The CDR3 runs 16 residues. V lost 0 bases to trimming and J lost 0 bases, with 11 bases between them. The CDR3 loop is CASSLTGSEVNTEAFF. The CDR3 DNA reads as TGTGCCAGCAGCTTAACAGGGAGCGAAGTGAACACTGAAGCTTTCTTT.

The chain joins TRBV2 to TRBJ2-3, with 7 bases that match TRBD1. Germline loops: CDR1 SNHLY, CDR2 FYNNEI. The CDR3 length is 13 residues. J was trimmed by 4 bases and V by 5 bases; bases with no gene match: 3. CDR3 sequence reads: CASSLGQADTQYF. CDR3 DNA sequence: TGTGCCAGCAGTTTAGGACAGGCAGATACGCAGTATTTT.

The CDR3 region is CASSQGQDSYNEQFF. The CDR3 bases are TGTGCCAGCAGTCAGGGGCAGGACTCCTACAATGAGCAGTTCTTC. The V gene is TRBV28, the J gene TRBJ2-1; D is perhaps TRBD1 (6 bases). This CDR3 contains 15 residues. Trimming removed 5 bases from V and 0 bases from J, with 11 bases in between. Germline CDR1 MDHEN, CDR2 SYDVKM. The entire variable domain, with the rest obtained from reference TRBV28 and TRBJ2-1, is as follows: DVKVTQSSRYLVKRTGEKVFLECVQDMDHENMFWYRQDPGLGLRLIYFSYDVKMKEKGDIPEGYSVSREKKERFSLILESASTNQTSMYLCASSQGQDSYNEQFFGPGTRLTVL.

The CDR3 bases are TGTGCCAGTGAGAGGGACAGGGGTCACAATCAGCCCCAGCATTTT. It encodes CASERDRGHNQPQHF. The gene calls are TRBV6-5 and TRBJ1-5; 10 bases agree with TRBD1. CDR1 MNHEY and CDR2 SVGAGI come from the germline V gene. The CDR3 spans 15 residues. The V and J ends lost 9 bases and 3 bases, in that order; junction bases with no gene match: 8.

The CDR3 region is CASSHGLAGDNEQFF. In DNA form, the CDR3 reads TGCGCCAGCAGCCATGGACTAGCGGGGGATAATGAGCAGTTCTTC. The rearrangement joins TRBV5-1 to TRBJ2-1; 13 bases fit TRBD2. V lost 4 bases, J lost 7 bases, and 5 bases stayed unmatched. This CDR3 comprises 15 residues. The V gene's germline CDR1 is SGHRS and CDR2 YFSETQ.

This chain uses TRBV4-2 with TRBJ1-1; D is undetermined. CDR1 and CDR2 from the germline V gene are LGHNA and YNFKEQ. CDR3 length: 10 residues. Trimming took off 8 bases at V and 5 bases at J, with 6 bases between the two ends. The chain's CDR3 is CASGQTEAFF. For the CDR3, the DNA is TGTGCCAGCGGGCAAACTGAAGCTTTCTTT.

This clone appeared a single time. The V and J genes are TRBV5-1 and TRBJ2-3; possibly TRBD2 for D (5 bases). V was clipped by 5 bases and J by 4 bases, with 20 bases between them. CDR3 length: 16 residues. The germline CDR1 and CDR2 sequences are SGHRS and YFSETQ. The CDR3 spells CASSPRVITGSDTQYF. CDR3 DNA sequence: TGCGCCAGCAGTCCGAGGGTAATAACCGGGTCAGATACGCAGTATTTT.

The CDR3 sequence: CASSTGTSGVEGTDTQYF. The CDR3 DNA reads as TGTGCCAGCAGCACCGGGACTAGCGGGGTCGAGGGCACAGATACGCAGTATTTT. This sequence joins TRBV3-1 (or the pseudogene TRBV3-2) and TRBJ2-3; 13 bases align to TRBD2. Germline lookup yields CDR1 LGHDT and CDR2 YNNKEL (reference sequence). The V gene end was trimmed by 5 bases and the J gene end by 1 base; junction bases not matched to a gene: 9. The CDR3 spans 18 residues.

The rearrangement joins TRBV11-2 to TRBJ1-2; the D gene is possibly TRBD1 (6 bases). CDR3 size: 15 residues. Trimming shortened V by 1 base and J by 4 bases, and 13 bases separated the two germline ends. Germline-derived CDR1 and CDR2 are SGHAT and FQNNGV. For the CDR3, the DNA is TGTGCCAGCAGCTTAGTAACGGACAGCCTCTATGGCTACACCTTC. The encoded protein is CASSLVTDSLYGYTF.

On this clone: Additional DNA sequences in this sample encode the identical CDR3. V is TRBV24-1 and J is TRBJ1-2; 8 nucleotides agree with TRBD1. In germline, CDR1 is KGHDR, CDR2 SFDVKD. This CDR3 contains 13 residues. The V segment lost 4 bases and the J segment 8 bases; nucleotides outside the gene matches: 5. The CDR3 DNA reads as TGTGCCACCAGTGACCCCGGACAGGGAGGCTACACCTTC. As protein: CATSDPGQGGYTF.

This chain links TRBV7-2 with TRBJ1-3, with D tentatively TRBD1 (6 bases). The germline V gene encodes CDR1 SGHTA and CDR2 FQGNSA. The V end was cut by 5 bases, the J end by 7 bases, with 12 bases between. This CDR3 has 13 residues. As DNA, the CDR3 is TGTGCCAGCAGCGTGGATAGGGGGAACACCATATATTTT. It translates to CASSVDRGNTIYF.

This clone was picked up one time. V and J are TRBV5-4 and TRBJ1-2; D call uncertain. This CDR3 spans 14 amino acids. V shed 0 bases and J shed 5 bases, with 11 bases lying between them. Germline V gives CDR1 SGHNT, CDR2 YYREEE (reference sequence). The CDR3 sequence is CASSLEEGQYGYTF. The CDR3 coding sequence is TGTGCCAGCAGCTTGGAAGAGGGTCAATATGGCTACACCTTC. Variable domain in full (rest from reference TRBV5-4 and TRBJ1-2): ETGVTQSPTHLIKTRGQQVTLRCSSQSGHNTVSWYQQALGQGPQFIFQYYREEENGRGNFPPRFSGLQFPNYSSELNVNALELDDSALYLCASSLEEGQYGYTFGSGTRLTVV.

The chain recombines TRBV2 with TRBJ1-5; D remains unclear. This CDR3 spans 14 amino acids. Trimming shortened V by 7 bases and J by 5 bases, and 15 bases separated the two germline ends. Per germline, CDR1 SNHLY and CDR2 FYNNEI. The CDR3 coding sequence is TGTGCCAGCACTGCCAGAACAGTGGATCAGCCCCAGCATTTT. It translates to CASTARTVDQPQHF.

The gene calls are TRBV5-5 and TRBJ2-3, with a tentative D call TRBD1 (6 bases). CDR1 SGHKS and CDR2 YYEKEE come from the germline V gene (reference sequence). The CDR3 spans 16 residues. V lost 4 bases and J lost 3, with 18 bases in between. The CDR3 coding sequence is TGTGCCAGCAGCCCGATAACAGGGATTGGTACAGATACGCAGTATTTT. It yields the protein CASSPITGIGTDTQYF.

The chain combines TRBV5-1 with TRBJ2-1; a possible D gene is TRBD2 (5 bases). V was pared by 3 bases and J by 8 bases, with 12 bases between. CDR3 length: 13 residues. Germline V gene lookup returns CDR1 SGHRS and CDR2 YFSETQ. The CDR3, as DNA: TGCGCCAGCAGCTCCGGAGGAGTAGATGAGCAGTTCTTC. It translates to CASSSGGVDEQFF.

CDR3 region: CASSTRPGGPLTYGYTF. CDR3 in DNA: TGTGCCAGCAGCACCCGACCAGGGGGCCCTTTAACCTATGGCTACACCTTC. The V gene is TRBV5-6, the J gene TRBJ1-2; 8 positions agree with TRBD1. Looked up from germline, CDR1 is SGHDT and CDR2 is YYEEEE. The CDR3 is 17 amino acids. The junction had 15 bases not matched to a gene; V was cut back by 4 bases and J by 4 bases.

The chain has TRBV27 and TRBJ2-3; TRBD1 matches at 7 bases. This CDR3 has 14 amino acids. Trimming removed 0 bases from V and 6 bases from J; junction bases left unmatched: 3. Germline CDR1 is MNHEY and CDR2 is SMNVEV (reference sequence). In DNA form, the CDR3 reads TGTGCCAGCAGTTTATCAGGGGGCCTCGATACGCAGTATTTT. It yields the protein CASSLSGGLDTQYF.

The rearrangement joins TRBV5-1 to TRBJ1-4, with D maybe TRBD1 (6 bases). V lost 1 base, J lost 8 bases, and 12 bases lay in between. The CDR3 totals 14 residues. Germline CDR1 SGHRS, CDR2 YFSETQ. As DNA, the CDR3 is TGCGCCAGCAGCTTGTTACAGGGCGGAGAAAAACTGTTTTTT. This encodes CASSLLQGGEKLFF.

The rearrangement links TRBV7-2 to TRBJ1-2; TRBD1 is a possible D gene (6 bases). This CDR3 contains 15 residues. V lost 5 bases to trimming and J lost 2 bases, with 15 bases between them. Looked up from germline, CDR1 is SGHTA and CDR2 is FQGNSA. The CDR3 here is CASSLSRQDNYGYTF. For the CDR3, the DNA is TGTGCCAGCAGCCTCTCGCGACAGGACAACTATGGCTACACCTTC.

This clone was recorded once. J is TRBJ1-1 and V is TRBV13; weak D call: TRBD1 (6 bases). Trimming removed 6 bases at V and 5 bases at J, with 19 bases between. The CDR3 is 15 residues long. Germline CDR1 is PRHDT and CDR2 is FYEKMQ (reference sequence). The DNA of the CDR3 is TGTGCCAGCAGGTCCTTTTCAGGGGTCGGGACTGAAGCTTTCTTT. Protein product: CASRSFSGVGTEAFF.

This clone was counted between two and nine times. This sequence joins TRBV7-2 and TRBJ1-1; D unclear. From germline, CDR1 is SGHTA and CDR2 FQGNSA. The CDR3 runs to 14 residues. Trimming removed 1 base from V and 7 bases from J, with 13 bases in between. CDR3 coding DNA: TGTGCCAGCAGCTTAGAGTTCGGGTTGGGTGAAGCTTTCTTT. Its translation is CASSLEFGLGEAFF.

This clone was seen just once. CDR3 bases: TGTGCCAGCGGCCACTCTAGCGGGGGGAAACACAATGAGCAGTTCTTC. It encodes CASGHSSGGKHNEQFF. The chain has TRBV7-3 and TRBJ2-1, with 11 bases matching TRBD2. Trimming at V came to 8 bases and at J to 5 bases, leaving 11 bases not matched to a gene. Germline CDR1 SGHTA, CDR2 FQGTGA. The CDR3 contains 16 residues.

V gene TRBV30 combines with J gene TRBJ1-1, with 9 bases aligning to TRBD1. V lost 3 bases, J lost 3 bases, and 14 bases stayed unmatched. The CDR3 runs to 17 residues. Germline V gene sequence: CDR1 GTSNPN, CDR2 SVGIG (reference sequence). The CDR3 here is CAWRTGTGREMDTEAFF. In DNA, the CDR3 is TGTGCCTGGAGGACCGGGACAGGGAGAGAGATGGACACTGAAGCTTTCTTT.

The genes are TRBV5-1 and TRBJ2-2; possibly TRBD1 for D (6 bases). The germline gives CDR1 SGHRS, CDR2 YFSETQ. The CDR3 length is 15 residues. The V and J ends lost 0 bases and 6 bases respectively, with 12 bases between them. The CDR3 DNA sequence: TGCGCCAGCAGCTTGGGGGACACCAACTCCGGGGAGCTGTTTTTT. Its protein product is CASSLGDTNSGELFF.

The chain carries TRBV7-3 and TRBJ2-3; D gene ambiguous. The ends were cut back, 3 bases at V and 3 bases at J, with 10 bases in the middle. CDR3 size: 14 residues. Per germline, CDR1 SGHTA and CDR2 FQGTGA. The CDR3 loop is CASSLNEDTDTQYF. In DNA, the CDR3 is TGTGCCAGCAGCTTGAACGAGGATACAGATACGCAGTATTTT.

V is TRBV5-1 and J is TRBJ2-5, with D perhaps matching TRBD2 (5 bases). Trimming left V 3 bases short and J 4 bases short, with 16 bases between. The CDR3 is 15 residues long. Per the germline V gene, CDR1 is SGHRS and CDR2 is YFSETQ. The CDR3 coding sequence is TGCGCCAGCAGCTCGATGAGCGGACCGGGAGAGACCCAGTACTTC. Its translation: CASSSMSGPGETQYF. Combining the CDR3 with reference TRBV5-1 and TRBJ2-5 gives the whole variable domain KAGVTQTPRYLIKTRGQQVTLSCSPISGHRSVSWYQQTPGQGLQFLFEYFSETQRNKGNFPGRFSGRQFSNSRSEMNVSTLELGDSALYLCASSSMSGPGETQYFGPGTRLLVL.

The V call is TRBV6-5, the J call TRBJ1-2; perhaps TRBD1 as D (6 bases). V dropped 6 bases and J dropped 8 bases, with 19 bases sitting between them. The CDR3 length is 14 residues. Per the germline V gene, CDR1 is MNHEY and CDR2 is SVGAGI. CDR3 loop: CASRSPRAGDGYTF. In nucleotides, the CDR3 is TGTGCCAGCAGGTCGCCCCGGGCAGGGGACGGCTACACCTTC.

This chain links TRBV6-5 with TRBJ2-2, with D uncertain. V was clipped by 8 bases and J by 1 base, with 8 bases between them. CDR1 MNHEY and CDR2 SVGAGI come from the germline V gene. The CDR3 consists of 13 residues. CDR3 in amino acids: CASQRGNTGELFF. The CDR3 DNA sequence: TGTGCCAGCCAGAGAGGGAACACCGGGGAGCTGTTTTTT.

This clone was found once. This chain uses TRBV5-1 with TRBJ1-1; maybe TRBD1 (6 bases). The V end lost 4 bases, the J end lost 2 bases, and 12 bases lay between the germline ends. The CDR3 is 14 amino acids. Germline V gene data show CDR1 as SGHRS and CDR2 as YFSETQ. The CDR3 loop reads CASSPTGSNTEAFF. The CDR3 region has the DNA TGCGCCAGCAGCCCGACAGGTTCAAACACTGAAGCTTTCTTT.

The chain employs TRBV4-3 and TRBJ2-7; D not certain. The germline V and J ends were trimmed by 0 bases and 1 base, with 10 bases remaining between them. Germline V gene sequence: CDR1 LGHNA, CDR2 YSLEER. The CDR3 has 15 amino acids. CDR3 nucleotides: TGCGCCAGCAGCCAAGATTTAGAGAGTTCCTACGAGCAGTACTTC. Translating gives CASSQDLESSYEQYF.

This chain connects TRBV4-2 to TRBJ1-2; 10 bases are a match to TRBD1. The CDR3 spans 17 residues. Germline assignment: CDR1 LGHNA and CDR2 YNFKEQ. The ends lost 0 bases at V and 6 bases at J; junction bases unmatched: 10. For the CDR3, the DNA is TGTGCCAGCAGCCAAGATCTTTACCGGACAGGGGGTAATGGCTACACCTTC. This translates into CASSQDLYRTGGNGYTF.